The clone carrying this T cell receptor beta chain has a single count. Its cognate antigen is unknown. This sample was taken from a study of cytomegalovirus exposure and HLA in healthy donors. Background on the study: In an earlier analysis, approximately 120 million unique TCR beta sequences were found from about 190 million T cells. Study-level points and caveats: A cluster of highly shared sequence variants was likely a sequencing artifact.

Each donor's status was that of a healthy bone marrow donor. It was with 60 Vbeta and 13 Jbeta primers that the PCR ran. The repertoire was sequenced with immunoSEQ multiplex PCR; TCRdb's copy has only in-frame clones and lacks some. The profile shows about 180,000 clones, 81% of them singletons. Germline loops: CDR1 LGHNA, CDR2 YNFKEQ. Deletions cut 0 bases from V and 6 bases from J, with 9 bases between. CDR3 length: 14 residues. The receptor was isolated from a woman in her twenties or thirties in good health and CMV-seronegative. Sequencing was done on a sample of PBMCs. The V call is TRBV4-2, the J call TRBJ1-3; D is uncertain. The CDR3 bases are TGTGCCAGCAGCCAAGACTCGCAGTTAAACACCATATATTTT. It is translated as CASSQDSQLNTIYF.